The 2 T cell receptor beta chains reported below all come from one sample, sequenced in a study of T cells in localized non-small cell lung cancer. Generated by immunoSEQ multiplex PCR, the TCRdb table keeps only in-frame clones and is missing some. Among fewer than 25,000 clones listed, roughly nine tenths were seen once. The sequencing here drew on peripheral blood, taken before any cancer treatment. The origin of the receptors is a woman aged 40-69 years with stage I lung adenocarcinoma.

The chain couples TRBV7-2 to TRBJ1-4; a possible D gene is TRBD1 (6 bases). Trimming took 0 bases from V and 4 from J, leaving 9 bases between them. Germline CDR1 is SGHTA and CDR2 is FQGNSA. The CDR3 has 15 amino acids. The CDR3 nucleotides are TGTGCCAGCAGCTTAGCAGGGGGACGTAATGAAAAACTGTTTTTT. Translation: CASSLAGGRNEKLFF.

The CDR3 protein is CASSPPGGYEQYF. CDR3 DNA: TGTGCCAGCAGTCCTCCGGGGGGTTACGAGCAGTACTTC. V and J are TRBV6-5 and TRBJ2-7, with 7 bases lining up with TRBD2. V lost 5 bases and J lost 4; bases outside the gene matches: 5. The CDR3 is made up of 13 amino acids. Germline V gene data show CDR1 as MNHEY and CDR2 as SVGAGI.